This T cell receptor (beta chain) was found in a study of blood T cells in healthy people across ages. Regarding the study as a whole: Naive CD4+ cells and diversity were both higher in long-lived donors than in aged donors.

Then a second PCR, running roughly 7 to 11 cycles, was carried out with a sample-barcoded 5' primer and a J-beta primer mix. Each of the cDNA molecules was tagged by a template-switch adaptor with 12 random nucleotides. Using its own MiXCR run on the 5' RACE reads, TCRdb lists one record per CDR3 protein. Of approximately 1.5 million distinct CDR3 sequences listed, roughly 30% were seen once; the top ten hold 11%. About this clonotype: The antigen remains unidentified.

Trimming stripped 2 bases from V and 2 bases from J, with 10 bases between. This CDR3 has 14 amino acids. Germline V gene sequence: CDR1 SGHTA, CDR2 FQGNSA. The TCR was taken from a woman aged 25 to 39 in good health. The rearrangement uses TRBV7-2 and TRBJ2-7; no definite D call. Sequenced sample: blood. CDR3 residues: CASSLKAGPYEQYF. DNA for the CDR3: TGTGCCAGCAGCTTAAAGGCCGGGCCCTACGAGCAGTACTTC.